The source of this T cell receptor (beta chain) is a study of CD8 T cells in ankylosing spondylitis. The CDR3 extends over 16 amino acids. CDR1 and CDR2 (germline): DFQATT, SNEGSKA (reference sequence). The V segment lost 4 bases and the J segment 2 bases; nucleotides outside the gene matches: 12. General observations from the study: Relatively rare in peripheral blood, disease-linked clones were also CD8+. Previously reported in reactive arthritis synovial fluid and blood were some of the motif variants. A TCR beta motif of 8 or 9 highly homologous variants appeared characteristic of ankylosing spondylitis blood. Reported data indicate significant enrichment of disease-linked clones within matched ankylosing spondylitis synovial fluid.

TCRdb ran MiXCR on the 5' RACE reads and lists one entry per CDR3 protein. The sample has approximately 190,000 distinct CDR3 sequences; under 15% are singletons. This clonotype was recorded many times. Its antigen remains unidentified. The specimen sequenced was blood, either unsorted or a sorted T cell fraction (not recorded which). This chain connects TRBV20-1 to TRBJ2-7; TRBD2 agrees at 9 bases. The sequence derives from a female donor with ankylosing spondylitis or in good health (not recorded which). CDR3 residues: CSANPQRTSVPYEQYF. For the CDR3, the DNA is TGCAGTGCTAACCCACAACGGACTAGCGTACCCTACGAGCAGTACTTC.